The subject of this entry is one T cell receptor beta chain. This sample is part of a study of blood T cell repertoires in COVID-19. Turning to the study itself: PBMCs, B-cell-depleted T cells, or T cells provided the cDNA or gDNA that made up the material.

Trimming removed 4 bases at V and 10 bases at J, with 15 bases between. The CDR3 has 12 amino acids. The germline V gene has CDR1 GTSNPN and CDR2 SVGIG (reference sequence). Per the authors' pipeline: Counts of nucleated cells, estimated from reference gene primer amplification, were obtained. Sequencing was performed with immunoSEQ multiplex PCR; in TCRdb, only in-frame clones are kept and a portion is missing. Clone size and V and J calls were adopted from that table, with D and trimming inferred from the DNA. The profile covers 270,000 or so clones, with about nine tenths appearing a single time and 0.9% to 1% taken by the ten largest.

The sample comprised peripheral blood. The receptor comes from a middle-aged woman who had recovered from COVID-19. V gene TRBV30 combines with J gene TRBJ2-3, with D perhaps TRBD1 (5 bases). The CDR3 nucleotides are TGTGCCTGGAACAAAGCCAGGGCCCCGCAGTATTTT. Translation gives CAWNKARAPQYF.